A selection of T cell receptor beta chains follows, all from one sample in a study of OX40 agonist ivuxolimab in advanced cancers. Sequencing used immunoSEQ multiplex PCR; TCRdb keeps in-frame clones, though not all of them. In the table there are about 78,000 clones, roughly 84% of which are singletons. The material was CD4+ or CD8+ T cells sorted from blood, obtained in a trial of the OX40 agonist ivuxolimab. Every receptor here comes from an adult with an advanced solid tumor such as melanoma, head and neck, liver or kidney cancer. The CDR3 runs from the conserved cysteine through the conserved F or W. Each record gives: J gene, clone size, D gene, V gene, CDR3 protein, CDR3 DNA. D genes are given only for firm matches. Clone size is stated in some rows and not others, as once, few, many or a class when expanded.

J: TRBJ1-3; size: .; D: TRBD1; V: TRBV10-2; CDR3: CASSRGLDGNTIYF; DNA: TGCGCCAGCAGCAGGGGGCTGGATGGAAACACCATATATTTT
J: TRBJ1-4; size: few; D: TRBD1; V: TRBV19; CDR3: CASSVRDRRRDEKLFF; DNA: TGTGCCAGTAGTGTAAGGGACAGGCGCCGGGATGAAAAACTGTTTTTT
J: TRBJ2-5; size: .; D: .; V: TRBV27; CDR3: CASSLGTKQETQYF; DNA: TGTGCCAGCAGTTTAGGGACAAAACAAGAGACCCAGTACTTC
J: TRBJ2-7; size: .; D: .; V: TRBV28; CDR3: CASVPANPTKSEQYF; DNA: TGTGCCAGCGTGCCAGCCAACCCGACCAAAAGCGAGCAGTACTTC
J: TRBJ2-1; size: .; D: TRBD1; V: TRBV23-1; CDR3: CASSPPGQGSSYNEQFF; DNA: TGCGCCAGCAGTCCCCCCGGACAGGGTTCCTCCTACAATGAGCAGTTCTTC
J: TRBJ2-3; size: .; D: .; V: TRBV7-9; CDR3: CASSHRNTGIPDTQYF; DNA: TGTGCCAGCAGCCATCGGAACACGGGGATCCCAGATACGCAGTATTTT
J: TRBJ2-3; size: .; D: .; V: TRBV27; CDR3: CASSSVQPGADTQYF; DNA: TGTGCCAGCAGTTCCGTACAGCCTGGCGCAGATACGCAGTATTTT
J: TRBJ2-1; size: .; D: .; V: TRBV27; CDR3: CASSGPSSYNEQFF; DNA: TGTGCCAGCAGCGGACCTAGCTCCTACAATGAGCAGTTCTTC
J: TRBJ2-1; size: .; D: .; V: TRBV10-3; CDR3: CAISESGGSSYNEQFF; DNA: TGTGCCATCAGTGAGTCTGGCGGATCATCCTACAATGAGCAGTTCTTC
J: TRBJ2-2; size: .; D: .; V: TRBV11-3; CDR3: CASSLAGGLNTGELFF; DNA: TGTGCCAGCAGCTTAGCCGGAGGGTTGAACACCGGGGAGCTGTTTTTT
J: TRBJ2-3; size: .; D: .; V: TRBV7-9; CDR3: CASSLQGEGPTDTQYF; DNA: TGTGCCAGCAGCTTACAGGGAGAGGGCCCCACGGATACGCAGTATTTT
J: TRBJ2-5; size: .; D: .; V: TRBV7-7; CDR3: CASSKTGFHGETQYF; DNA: TGTGCCAGCAGCAAAACAGGGTTCCACGGAGAGACCCAGTACTTC
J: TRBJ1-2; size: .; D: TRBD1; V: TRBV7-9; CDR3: CASSGQGGGYTF; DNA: TGTGCCAGCAGCGGACAGGGAGGTGGCTACACCTTC
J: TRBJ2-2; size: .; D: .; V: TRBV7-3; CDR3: CASSLFGAANTGELFF; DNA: TGTGCCAGCAGCCTCTTTGGGGCTGCGAACACCGGGGAGCTGTTTTTT
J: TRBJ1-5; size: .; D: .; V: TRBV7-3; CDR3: CASSLGGWDQPQHF; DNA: TGTGCCAGCAGCTTAGGGGGTTGGGATCAGCCCCAGCATTTT
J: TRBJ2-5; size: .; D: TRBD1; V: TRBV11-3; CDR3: CASSPRTGDQETQYF; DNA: TGTGCCAGCAGCCCGCGGACAGGGGATCAAGAGACCCAGTACTTC
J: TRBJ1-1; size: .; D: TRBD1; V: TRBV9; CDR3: CASSTRTGMAEAFF; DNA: TGTGCCAGCAGCACCCGGACAGGGATGGCTGAAGCTTTCTTT
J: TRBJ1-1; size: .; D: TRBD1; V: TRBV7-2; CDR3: CASSPRTGRTEAFF; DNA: TGTGCCAGCAGCCCTCGGACAGGGAGGACTGAAGCTTTCTTT
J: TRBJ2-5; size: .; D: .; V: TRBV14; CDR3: CASSQGVYRGGETQYF; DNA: TGTGCCAGCAGCCAAGGCGTTTACAGGGGAGGAGAGACCCAGTACTTC
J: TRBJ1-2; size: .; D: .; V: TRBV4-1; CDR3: CASSQVEQPLGYTF; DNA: TGCGCCAGCAGCCAAGTCGAACAGCCGTTAGGCTACACCTTC
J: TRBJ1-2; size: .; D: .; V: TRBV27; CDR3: CASSFGRGYGYTF; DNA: TGTGCCAGCAGTTTTGGCAGGGGATATGGCTACACCTTC
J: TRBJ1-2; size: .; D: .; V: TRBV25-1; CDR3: CASRQVTGYTF; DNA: TGTGCCAGCAGACAGGTAACCGGCTACACCTTC
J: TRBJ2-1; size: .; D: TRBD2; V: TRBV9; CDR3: CASSVGLAGPPIQFF; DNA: TGTGCCAGCAGCGTAGGACTAGCGGGGCCTCCAATCCAGTTCTTC
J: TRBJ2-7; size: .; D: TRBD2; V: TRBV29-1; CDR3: CSVEEASGSYEQYF; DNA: TGCAGCGTTGAAGAGGCTAGCGGGAGTTACGAGCAGTACTTC
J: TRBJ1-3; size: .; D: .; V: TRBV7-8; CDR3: CASSLFGTGTSGNTIYF; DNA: TGTGCCAGCAGCTTATTTGGGACCGGAACCTCTGGAAACACCATATATTTT
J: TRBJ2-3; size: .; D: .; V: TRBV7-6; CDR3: CASSLKGVDTQYF; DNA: TGTGCCAGCAGCTTAAAGGGGGTTGATACGCAGTATTTT
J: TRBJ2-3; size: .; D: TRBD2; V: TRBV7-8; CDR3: CASSFLRLATTEAQYF; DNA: TGTGCCAGCAGCTTTTTACGACTAGCAACTACAGAGGCGCAGTATTTT
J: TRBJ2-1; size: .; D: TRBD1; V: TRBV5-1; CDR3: CASSLGQGGTLYNEQFF; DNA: TGCGCCAGCAGCTTAGGACAGGGGGGGACACTTTACAATGAGCAGTTCTTC
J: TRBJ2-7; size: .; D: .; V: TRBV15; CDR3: CATSRDPTRSSYEQYF; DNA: TGTGCCACCAGCAGAGATCCTACTCGGAGCTCCTACGAGCAGTACTTC
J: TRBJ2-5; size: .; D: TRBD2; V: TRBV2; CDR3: CASSEGTSLETQYF; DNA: TGTGCCAGCAGTGAGGGGACTAGCCTGGAGACCCAGTACTTC